This T cell receptor beta chain was documented in a study of early T cells in non-severe SARS-CoV-2 infection. The CDR3 runs to 16 residues. Germline V gives CDR1 SGHTS, CDR2 YDEGEE. The germline V and J ends were trimmed by 1 base and 0 bases, with 11 bases remaining between them. The TCR library protocol was used to attach unique molecular identifiers. These identifiers were attached to individual cDNA molecules. Via MiXCR, TCRdb re-called the 5' RACE reads, giving one row per CDR3 protein. The repertoire holds about 130,000 distinct CDR3 sequences, with about 15% as singletons. This clonotype was seen more than once but under ten times.

The specimen was whole blood. The origin of this receptor is an adult who was a healthcare worker with PCR-confirmed SARS-CoV-2 infection or an uninfected control (not recorded which). The V gene is TRBV5-8, the J gene TRBJ1-5; tentatively, D is TRBD1 (5 bases). The CDR3 bases are TGTGCCAGCAGCTTGATTACAGGCTATAGCAATCAGCCCCAGCATTTT. Protein sequence: CASSLITGYSNQPQHF.